This T cell receptor (beta chain) appears in the sequencing data of a study of shared clonotypes between healthy human individuals. Overall study context: The donor pool was made up of two women and three men aged 18 to 49. For every donor, three CD4 naive, three CD4 memory, two CD8 naive and one CD8 memory plates were used.

Study observations and caveats: The four-donor shared clonotypes exceeded non-shared clonotypes in generation probability, with non-shared ones scoring lower.

Sequencing was performed with immunoSEQ multiplex PCR; in TCRdb, only in-frame clones are kept and a portion is missing. The sample lists a few million clones, 85% to 95% occurring once. Germline values: CDR1 SGHRS, CDR2 YFSETQ. The CDR3 has 12 residues. Trimming at V came to 6 bases and at J to 6 bases, leaving 6 bases not matched to a gene. A word on this clone: What it binds is unknown.

The sequenced material came from naive CD4+ T cells from PBMCs. Subset here: CD45RA+ positively selected. The V call is TRBV5-1, the J call TRBJ2-7, with TRBD1 matching over 7 bases. The source of this sequence is a man between 18 and 29 years old in good health. Some clones in this sample may be carry-over from other donors' samples. The CDR3 loop reads CASTYTGVEQYF. The DNA of the CDR3 is TGCGCCAGCACGTACACAGGGGTCGAGCAGTACTTC.